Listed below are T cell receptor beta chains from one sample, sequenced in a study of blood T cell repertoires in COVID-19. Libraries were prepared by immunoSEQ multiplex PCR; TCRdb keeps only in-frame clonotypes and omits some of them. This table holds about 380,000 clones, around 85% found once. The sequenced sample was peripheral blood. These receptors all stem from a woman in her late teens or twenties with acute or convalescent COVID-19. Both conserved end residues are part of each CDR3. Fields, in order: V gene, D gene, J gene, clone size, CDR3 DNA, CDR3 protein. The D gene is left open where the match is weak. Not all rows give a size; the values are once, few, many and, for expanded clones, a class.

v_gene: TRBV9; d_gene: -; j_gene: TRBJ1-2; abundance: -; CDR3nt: TGTGCCAGCAGCGCCACGCGGGACGCCCTTGAGAGTCCCTATGGCTACACCTTC; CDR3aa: CASSATRDALESPYGYTF
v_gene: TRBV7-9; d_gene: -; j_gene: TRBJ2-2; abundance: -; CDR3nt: TGTGCCAGCAGCTCAGGGACTGGGGCGAACACCGGGGAGCTGTTTTTT; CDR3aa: CASSSGTGANTGELFF
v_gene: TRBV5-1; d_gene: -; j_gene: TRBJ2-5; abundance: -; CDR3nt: TGCGCCAGCAGCCCCCAGAGCGGCCTACAAGAGACCCAGTACTTC; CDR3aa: CASSPQSGLQETQYF
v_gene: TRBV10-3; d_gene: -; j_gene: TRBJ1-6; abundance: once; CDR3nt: TGTGCCATCAGTGATCGGTCAGGGACTGGTTCACCCCTCCACTTT; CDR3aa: CAISDRSGTGSPLHF
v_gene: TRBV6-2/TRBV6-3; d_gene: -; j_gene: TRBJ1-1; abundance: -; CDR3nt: TGTGCCAGCAGCCAACAAACGCGGGGGTACACTGAAGCTTTCTTT; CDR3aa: CASSQQTRGYTEAFF
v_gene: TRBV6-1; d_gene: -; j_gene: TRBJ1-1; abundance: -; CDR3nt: TGTGCCAGCAGTGAAGACGGGGGTTTGAACACTGAAGCTTTCTTT; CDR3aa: CASSEDGGLNTEAFF
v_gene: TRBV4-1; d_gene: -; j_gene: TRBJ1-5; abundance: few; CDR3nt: TGCGCCAGCAGCCCCAGTCTCCCCCAGCCCCAGCATTTT; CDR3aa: CASSPSLPQPQHF
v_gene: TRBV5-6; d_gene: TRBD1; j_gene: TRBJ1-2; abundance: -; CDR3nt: TGTGCCAGCAGCAGTCCGGGACAGGGGCTCTATAATGGCTACACCTTC; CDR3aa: CASSSPGQGLYNGYTF
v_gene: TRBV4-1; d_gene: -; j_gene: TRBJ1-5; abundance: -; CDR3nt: TGCGCCAGCAGCCACGATCGGTTGGGCAATCAGCCCCAGCATTTT; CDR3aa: CASSHDRLGNQPQHF
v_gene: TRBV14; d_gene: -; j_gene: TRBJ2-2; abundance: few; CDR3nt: TGTGCCAGCAGCCAATCTTATAACACCGGGGAGCTGTTTTTT; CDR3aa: CASSQSYNTGELFF
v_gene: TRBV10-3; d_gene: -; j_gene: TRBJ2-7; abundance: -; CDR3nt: TGTGCCATCAGTGAGGCGGGACCCTCCTACGAGCAGTACTTC; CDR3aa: CAISEAGPSYEQYF
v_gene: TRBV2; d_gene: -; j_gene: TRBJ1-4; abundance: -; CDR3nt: TGTGCCAGCAACAGGGAAAGGGATGAAAAACTGTTTTTT; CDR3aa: CASNRERDEKLFF
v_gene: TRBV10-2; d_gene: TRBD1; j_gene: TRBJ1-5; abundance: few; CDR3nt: TGCGCCAGCAGTGAGTCGACAGGGAAACAGCCCCAGCATTTT; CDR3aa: CASSESTGKQPQHF
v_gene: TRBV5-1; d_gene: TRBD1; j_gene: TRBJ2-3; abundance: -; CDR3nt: TGCGCCAGCAGCTTGACCGGACAGGGAAGAGGCACAGATACGCAGTATTTT; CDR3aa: CASSLTGQGRGTDTQYF
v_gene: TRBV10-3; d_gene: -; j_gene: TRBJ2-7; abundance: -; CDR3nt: TGTGCCATCAGCCGGGACAACTACGAGCAGTACTTC; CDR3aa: CAISRDNYEQYF
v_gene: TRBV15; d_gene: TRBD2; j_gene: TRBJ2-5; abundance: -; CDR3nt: TGTGCCACCCGGGGCGGGGGATCCCAAGAGACCCAGTACTTC; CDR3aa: CATRGGGSQETQYF
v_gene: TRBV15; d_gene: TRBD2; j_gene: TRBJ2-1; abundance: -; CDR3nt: TGTGCCACCAGCGGTCGACTAGCGGTCACCTACAATGAGCAGTTCTTC; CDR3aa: CATSGRLAVTYNEQFF
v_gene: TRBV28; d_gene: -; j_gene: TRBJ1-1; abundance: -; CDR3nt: TGTGCCAGCAGAGGGATTCGGGAAGTGAACACTGAAGCTTTCTTT; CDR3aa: CASRGIREVNTEAFF
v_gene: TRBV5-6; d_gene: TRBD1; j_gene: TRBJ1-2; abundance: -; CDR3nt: TGTGCCAGCAGCGCACCGACAGGGAACTATGGCTACACCTTC; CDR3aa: CASSAPTGNYGYTF
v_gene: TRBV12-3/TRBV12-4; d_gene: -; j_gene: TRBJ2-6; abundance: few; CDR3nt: TGTGCCAGCATGGCCTCCGGGGCCAACGTCCTGACTTTC; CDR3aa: CASMASGANVLTF
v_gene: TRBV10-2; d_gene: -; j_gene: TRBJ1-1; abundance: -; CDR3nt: TGCGCCAGCAGTACAGGGTTGAACTCTGAAGCTTTCTTT; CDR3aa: CASSTGLNSEAFF
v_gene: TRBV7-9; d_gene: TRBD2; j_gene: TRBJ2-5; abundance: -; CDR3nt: TGTGCCAGCAGCTTAGGGGCTAGCGGGAGTTTAGAGACCCAGTACTTC; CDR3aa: CASSLGASGSLETQYF
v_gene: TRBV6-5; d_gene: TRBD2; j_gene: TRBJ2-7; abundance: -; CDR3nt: TGTGCCAGCAGGGCGACTAGCTTAGACTACGAGCAGTACTTC; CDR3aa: CASRATSLDYEQYF
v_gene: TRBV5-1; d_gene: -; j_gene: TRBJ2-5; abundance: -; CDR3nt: TGCGCCAGCAGCTTGGATGCGGGGACCCAAGAGACCCAGTACTTC; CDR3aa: CASSLDAGTQETQYF
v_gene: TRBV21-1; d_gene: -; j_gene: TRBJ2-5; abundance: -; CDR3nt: TGTGCCAGCAGCACCTGCCTGACTAGCGGGACGGGGGAGACCCAGTACTTC; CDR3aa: CASSTCLTSGTGETQYF
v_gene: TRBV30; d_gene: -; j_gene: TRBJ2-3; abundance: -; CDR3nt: TGTGCCTGGAGTGTTAGGAACAGGGACCGAGATACGCAGTATTTT; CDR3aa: CAWSVRNRDRDTQYF
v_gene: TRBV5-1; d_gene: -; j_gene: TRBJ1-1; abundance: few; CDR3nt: TGCGCCAGCAGCTTGGGGGACTGGACTGAAGCTTTCTTT; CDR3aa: CASSLGDWTEAFF
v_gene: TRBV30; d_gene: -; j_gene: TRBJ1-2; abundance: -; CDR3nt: TGTGCCTGGACAGGACAGCAATATGGCTACACCTTC; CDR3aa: CAWTGQQYGYTF
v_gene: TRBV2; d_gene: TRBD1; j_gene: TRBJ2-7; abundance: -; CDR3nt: TGTGCCAGCTCGGACAGGCCCTACGAGCAGTACTTC; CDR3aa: CASSDRPYEQYF
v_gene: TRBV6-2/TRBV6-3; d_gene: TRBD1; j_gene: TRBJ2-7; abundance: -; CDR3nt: TGTGCCAGCAGCCGCGAAGGACAGGGGGTACCCCCCTACGAGCAGTACTTC; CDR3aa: CASSREGQGVPPYEQYF
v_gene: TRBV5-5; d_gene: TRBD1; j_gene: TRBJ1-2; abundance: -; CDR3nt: TGTGCCAGCAGCTTGGCCGACAGGGGCTGGGATGGCTACACCTTC; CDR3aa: CASSLADRGWDGYTF
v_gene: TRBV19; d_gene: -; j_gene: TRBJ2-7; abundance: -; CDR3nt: TGTGCCAGTAGTATTAACGCAGGGCTCTACGAGCAGTACTTC; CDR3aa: CASSINAGLYEQYF
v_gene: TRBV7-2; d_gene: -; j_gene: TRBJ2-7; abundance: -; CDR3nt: TGTGCCAGCAGCTCCCGACTACTAGTCCCGTCCTACGAGCAGTACTTC; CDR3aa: CASSSRLLVPSYEQYF
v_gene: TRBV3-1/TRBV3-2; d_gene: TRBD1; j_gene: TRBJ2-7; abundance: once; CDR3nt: TGTGCCAGCAGATCAACAACAGGGGGCGAGCAGTACTTC; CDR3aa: CASRSTTGGEQYF
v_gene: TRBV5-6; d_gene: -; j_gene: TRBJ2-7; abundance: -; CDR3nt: TGTGCCAGCAGCTCAACCTACGAGCAGTACTTC; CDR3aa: CASSSTYEQYF
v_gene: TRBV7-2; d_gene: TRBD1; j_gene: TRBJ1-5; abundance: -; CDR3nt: TGTGCCAGCAGCCCGACAGGGGGCTTTCAGCCCCAGCATTTT; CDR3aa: CASSPTGGFQPQHF
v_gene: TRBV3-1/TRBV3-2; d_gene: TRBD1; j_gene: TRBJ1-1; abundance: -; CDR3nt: TGTGCCAGCAGCCAGGGGGACAGGGCAACTGAAGCTTTCTTT; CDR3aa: CASSQGDRATEAFF
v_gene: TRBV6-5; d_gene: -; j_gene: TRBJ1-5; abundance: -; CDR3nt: TGTGCCAGCCGACCTCCCGGGGGGCGCGGTCAGCCCCAGCATTTT; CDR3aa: CASRPPGGRGQPQHF
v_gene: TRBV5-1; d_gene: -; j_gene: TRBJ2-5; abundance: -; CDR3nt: TGCGCCAGCAGCCAAGCGGGCATCGTCCAAGAGACCCAGTACTTC; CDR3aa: CASSQAGIVQETQYF
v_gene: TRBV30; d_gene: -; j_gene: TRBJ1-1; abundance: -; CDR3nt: TGTGCCTGGGCGACTGATATGAACACTGAAGCTTTCTTT; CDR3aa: CAWATDMNTEAFF
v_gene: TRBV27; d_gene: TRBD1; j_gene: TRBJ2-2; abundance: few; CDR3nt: TGTGCCAGCAGTCTTAGAGGGGGCGCCCCCGGGGAGCTGTTTTTT; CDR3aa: CASSLRGGAPGELFF
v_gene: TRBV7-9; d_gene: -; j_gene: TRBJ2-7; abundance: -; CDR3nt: TGTGCCAGCAGCTCCCAGGGTCGCTACGAGCAGTACTTC; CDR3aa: CASSSQGRYEQYF
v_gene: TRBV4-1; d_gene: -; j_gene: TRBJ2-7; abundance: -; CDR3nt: TGCGCCAGCAGCCAAGTCTTTAACTTCCGAGTCCACGAGCAGTACTTC; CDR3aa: CASSQVFNFRVHEQYF
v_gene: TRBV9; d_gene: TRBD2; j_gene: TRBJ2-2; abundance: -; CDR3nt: TGTGCCAGCCACGGGGGGGCAGAGGCCGGGGAGCTGTTTTTT; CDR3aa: CASHGGAEAGELFF
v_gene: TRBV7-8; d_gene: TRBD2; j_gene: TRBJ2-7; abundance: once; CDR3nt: TGTGCCAGCAGCTTCGCGGGGGAAACTGCCTACGAGCAGTACTTC; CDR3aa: CASSFAGETAYEQYF
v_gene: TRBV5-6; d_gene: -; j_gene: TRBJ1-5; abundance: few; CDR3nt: TGTGCCAGCAGCTTGGGGCCTATGGTCGGGGATCAGCCCCAGCATTTT; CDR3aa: CASSLGPMVGDQPQHF
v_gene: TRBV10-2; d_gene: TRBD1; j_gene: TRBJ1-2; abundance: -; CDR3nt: TGCGCCAGCAGTGAGTCGTCCGCAGGGGGCTTCTATGGCTACACCTTC; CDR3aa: CASSESSAGGFYGYTF
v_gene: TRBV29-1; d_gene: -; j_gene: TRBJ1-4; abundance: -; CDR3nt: TGCAGCGTTGTCTTGCCTAGTGAAAAACTGTTTTTT; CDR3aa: CSVVLPSEKLFF
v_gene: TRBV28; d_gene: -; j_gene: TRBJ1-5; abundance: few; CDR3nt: TGTGCCAGCAGTTTGATTTTTAATAGTGGTCAGCCCCAGCATTTT; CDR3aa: CASSLIFNSGQPQHF